This record concerns one T cell receptor (beta chain) sequence. This entry belongs to a study of regulatory T cells in long-lasting Graves disease. Study at large: Graves' patients (newly diagnosed) had been on antithyroid drugs under 3 months.

Assembly of TCR beta libraries relied on iRepertoire HTBI primers together with Arm-PCR of CDR3 regions. Each CDR3 protein is one row after TCRdb ran MiXCR on the multiplex PCR reads. Of about 500,000 distinct CDR3 sequences in the sample, roughly 16% were seen once. Germline trimming cut 8 bases from V and 2 bases from J; bases unmatched to any gene: 7. The CDR3 runs to 16 residues. Time point noted: newly diagnosed GD, antithyroid drugs for less than 3 months. Extracted PBMC RNA gave rise to the TCR library. These same records also appear under a second study, on T cells in Graves' hyperthyroidism and ophthalmopathy.

The starting material was peripheral blood mononuclear cells (PBMCs), obtained at new diagnosis, from a patient treated with antithyroid drugs. The chain employs TRBV12-3 or TRBV12-4 and TRBJ2-3; 13 bases fit TRBD2. The receptor's source is a man aged 35 to 55 with Graves disease. CDR3 loop: CASGPGLAGYTDTQYF. CDR3 bases: TGTGCCAGCGGCCCGGGACTAGCGGGGTACACAGATACGCAGTATTTT.